Listed below are T cell receptor beta chains from one sample, sequenced in a study of cytomegalovirus exposure and HLA in healthy donors. Assay used: immunoSEQ multiplex PCR; TCRdb lists only in-frame clones, some missing. The sample shows roughly 60,000 clones, about 91% of them seen only once. Sequenced: PBMCs. These receptors were collected from a young woman in good health and CMV-seronegative. Both conserved end residues are part of each CDR3. The D gene is left open where the match is weak. Clone size is shown for a subset of rows, as once, few, many or a class of expanded clone.

V: TRBV7-3; D: TRBD2; size: NA; J: TRBJ2-2; CDR3: CASSFSGTSGTGELFF; DNA: TGTGCCAGCAGCTTTTCCGGGACTAGCGGCACCGGGGAGCTGTTTTTT
V: TRBV5-1; D: NA; size: NA; J: TRBJ2-2; CDR3: CASSPPRGGELFF; DNA: TGCGCCAGCAGCCCACCCCGAGGCGGGGAGCTGTTTTTT
V: TRBV6-4; D: TRBD1; size: NA; J: TRBJ1-1; CDR3: CASRRDSLMNTEAFF; DNA: TGTGCCAGCCGCCGGGACAGCCTTATGAACACTGAAGCTTTCTTT
V: TRBV30; D: NA; size: NA; J: TRBJ1-5; CDR3: CAWNPGVSNQPQHF; DNA: TGTGCCTGGAATCCCGGGGTTAGCAATCAGCCCCAGCATTTT
V: TRBV4-1; D: TRBD2; size: once; J: TRBJ2-1; CDR3: CASSETSGRYNEQFF; DNA: TGCGCCAGCAGCGAGACTAGCGGGCGATACAATGAGCAGTTCTTC
V: TRBV7-2; D: TRBD2; size: NA; J: TRBJ2-1; CDR3: CASSLEGLADLSSYNEQFF; DNA: TGTGCCAGCAGCTTAGAGGGACTAGCGGACCTAAGCTCCTACAATGAGCAGTTCTTC
V: TRBV6-6; D: NA; size: NA; J: TRBJ1-3; CDR3: CASRTLEGVYGNTIYF; DNA: TGTGCCAGCAGAACGTTAGAAGGGGTCTACGGAAACACCATATATTTT
V: TRBV11-2; D: NA; size: NA; J: TRBJ1-6; CDR3: CASSPQQGRTSPLHF; DNA: TGTGCCAGCAGCCCCCAGCAGGGGAGAACTTCACCCCTCCACTTT
V: TRBV7-9; D: TRBD1; size: once; J: TRBJ1-2; CDR3: CASSTGTEAAGYTF; DNA: TGTGCCAGCAGCACCGGGACAGAGGCCGCGGGCTACACCTTC
V: TRBV11-2; D: TRBD2; size: NA; J: TRBJ2-1; CDR3: CASSSRTSGGRNEQFF; DNA: TGTGCCAGCAGCTCAAGGACTAGCGGGGGAAGGAATGAGCAGTTCTTC
V: TRBV2; D: TRBD2; size: once; J: TRBJ2-2; CDR3: CASLAGGPGELFF; DNA: TGTGCCAGCCTAGCGGGGGGGCCCGGGGAGCTGTTTTTT
V: TRBV30; D: NA; size: NA; J: TRBJ1-5; CDR3: CAWSVTFSRGNQPQHF; DNA: TGTGCCTGGAGTGTTACCTTCTCAAGGGGAAATCAGCCCCAGCATTTT
V: TRBV18; D: NA; size: NA; J: TRBJ1-2; CDR3: CASSPSQYLMDYGYTF; DNA: TGTGCCAGCTCACCGAGCCAATATTTGATGGACTATGGCTACACCTTC
V: TRBV29-1; D: NA; size: NA; J: TRBJ2-7; CDR3: CSVVGGSYEQYF; DNA: TGCAGCGTTGTGGGGGGTTCCTACGAGCAGTACTTC
V: TRBV7-9; D: NA; size: NA; J: TRBJ2-3; CDR3: CASRRDSANAPYF; DNA: TGTGCCAGCAGACGGGATAGTGCTAACGCCCCGTATTTT
V: TRBV9; D: TRBD2; size: NA; J: TRBJ2-5; CDR3: CASSASGRGDETQYF; DNA: TGTGCCAGCAGCGCGAGCGGGAGAGGAGATGAGACCCAGTACTTC
V: TRBV28; D: NA; size: once; J: TRBJ2-7; CDR3: CASRAQGGYPEQYF; DNA: TGTGCCAGCAGGGCGCAGGGCGGTTACCCCGAGCAGTACTTC
V: TRBV2; D: NA; size: NA; J: TRBJ1-1; CDR3: CASSEGIVVRQAGTEAFF; DNA: TGTGCCAGCAGTGAAGGGATTGTGGTGCGGCAGGCGGGCACTGAAGCTTTCTTT
V: TRBV4-1; D: TRBD1; size: NA; J: TRBJ2-5; CDR3: CASSLLGQPEETQYF; DNA: TGCGCCAGCAGCCTTTTGGGACAGCCTGAAGAGACCCAGTACTTC
V: TRBV29-1; D: NA; size: once; J: TRBJ2-3; CDR3: CSVEGGSTDTQYF; DNA: TGCAGCGTTGAGGGAGGATCTACAGATACGCAGTATTTT
V: TRBV5-1; D: NA; size: NA; J: TRBJ2-5; CDR3: CASSLGHRQETQYF; DNA: TGCGCCAGCAGCTTGGGGCACCGACAAGAGACCCAGTACTTC
V: TRBV19; D: TRBD2; size: NA; J: TRBJ2-1; CDR3: CASATSRLAGTNEQFF; DNA: TGTGCCAGTGCTACCTCCCGGCTAGCGGGGACAAATGAGCAGTTCTTC
V: TRBV7-6; D: TRBD2; size: NA; J: TRBJ2-2; CDR3: CASRNGLGPGELFF; DNA: TGTGCCAGCAGAAACGGACTAGGCCCCGGGGAGCTGTTTTTT
V: TRBV25-1; D: TRBD2; size: NA; J: TRBJ2-1; CDR3: CASIRLADNEQFF; DNA: TGTGCCAGCATTCGACTAGCGGACAATGAGCAGTTCTTC
V: TRBV10-2; D: NA; size: NA; J: TRBJ2-1; CDR3: CAVGVTELALTYNEQFF; DNA: TGCGCCGTCGGTGTGACGGAATTAGCGCTGACCTACAATGAGCAGTTCTTC
V: TRBV2; D: TRBD1; size: NA; J: TRBJ2-5; CDR3: CASSRPTDRSGETQYF; DNA: TGTGCCAGCAGTAGACCCACGGACAGGTCCGGGGAGACCCAGTACTTC
V: TRBV4-1; D: NA; size: NA; J: TRBJ1-1; CDR3: CASSKYAGDTEAFF; DNA: TGCGCCAGCAGCAAATACGCAGGGGACACTGAAGCTTTCTTT
V: TRBV7-2; D: NA; size: NA; J: TRBJ1-5; CDR3: CASSLARQGSRGNQPQHF; DNA: TGTGCCAGCAGCTTAGCGAGGCAGGGCAGTCGGGGCAATCAGCCCCAGCATTTT
V: TRBV5-1; D: TRBD1; size: NA; J: TRBJ2-5; CDR3: CASSTGTGVRETQYF; DNA: TGCGCCAGCAGCACCGGGACAGGGGTACGAGAGACCCAGTACTTC
V: TRBV28; D: TRBD1; size: NA; J: TRBJ1-5; CDR3: CASSQRQGRNQPQHF; DNA: TGTGCCAGCAGTCAAAGACAGGGACGCAATCAGCCCCAGCATTTT
V: TRBV14; D: NA; size: NA; J: TRBJ2-7; CDR3: CASSQDGSVYYEQYF; DNA: TGTGCCAGCAGCCAAGACGGTAGTGTATACTACGAGCAGTACTTC
V: TRBV5-1; D: TRBD1; size: NA; J: TRBJ2-3; CDR3: CASSPWDRGPNTDTQYF; DNA: TGCGCCAGCAGCCCATGGGACAGGGGGCCCAACACAGATACGCAGTATTTT
V: TRBV5-1; D: TRBD1; size: NA; J: TRBJ2-7; CDR3: CASSRTTGVHEQYF; DNA: TGCGCCAGCAGCAGAACGACAGGGGTCCACGAGCAGTACTTC
V: TRBV5-1; D: TRBD1; size: once; J: TRBJ1-1; CDR3: CASSLAEGGEAFF; DNA: TGCGCCAGCAGCTTGGCCGAAGGGGGCGAAGCTTTCTTT
V: TRBV15; D: NA; size: NA; J: TRBJ1-2; CDR3: CATSRDKAQRRSYTF; DNA: TGTGCCACCAGCAGAGATAAGGCGCAAAGGAGGAGCTACACCTTC
V: TRBV10-1; D: TRBD2; size: NA; J: TRBJ2-1; CDR3: CASSPTEVRLAGDNEQFF; DNA: TGCGCCAGCAGCCCGACCGAGGTTAGACTAGCGGGTGACAATGAGCAGTTCTTC
V: TRBV7-3; D: TRBD1; size: NA; J: TRBJ2-7; CDR3: CASSQDRAYEQYF; DNA: TGTGCCAGCAGCCAAGACAGGGCCTACGAGCAGTACTTC
V: TRBV7-6; D: TRBD2; size: NA; J: TRBJ2-3; CDR3: CASSVSGGVSTDTQYF; DNA: TGTGCCAGCAGCGTTAGCGGGGGGGTTTCCACAGATACGCAGTATTTT
V: TRBV25-1; D: NA; size: NA; J: TRBJ1-1; CDR3: CASSEHGRGSGAFF; DNA: TGTGCCAGCAGTGAACACGGCCGCGGTTCCGGAGCTTTCTTT
V: TRBV9; D: TRBD2; size: NA; J: TRBJ2-1; CDR3: CASSVAVWTSAYNEQFF; DNA: TGTGCCAGCAGCGTAGCTGTCTGGACTAGCGCGTACAATGAGCAGTTCTTC
V: TRBV5-1; D: NA; size: NA; J: TRBJ1-1; CDR3: CASSLWGGIDEAFF; DNA: TGCGCCAGCAGCTTGTGGGGGGGGATCGATGAAGCTTTCTTT
V: TRBV6-6; D: NA; size: NA; J: TRBJ1-2; CDR3: CASSYVGQDYRPYTF; DNA: TGTGCCAGCAGTTACGTCGGGCAGGACTATCGACCGTACACCTTC
V: TRBV7-9; D: NA; size: NA; J: TRBJ2-1; CDR3: CASSSLEGFSYNEQFF; DNA: TGTGCCAGCAGCAGCTTAGAGGGTTTCTCCTACAATGAGCAGTTCTTC
V: TRBV28; D: TRBD1; size: NA; J: TRBJ1-1; CDR3: CASSLSPWGQGGAEAFF; DNA: TGTGCCAGCAGTTTATCCCCGTGGGGACAGGGAGGGGCTGAAGCTTTCTTT
V: TRBV28; D: NA; size: NA; J: TRBJ1-4; CDR3: CASRWTVNEKLFF; DNA: TGTGCCAGCAGGTGGACAGTTAATGAAAAACTGTTTTTT
V: TRBV4-1; D: NA; size: NA; J: TRBJ2-1; CDR3: CASSQPGHLSYNEQFF; DNA: TGCGCCAGCAGCCAACCGGGACACCTCTCCTACAATGAGCAGTTCTTC
V: TRBV7-2; D: TRBD1; size: NA; J: TRBJ1-1; CDR3: CASSPTGGFVEAFF; DNA: TGTGCCAGCAGTCCCACAGGGGGATTCGTCGAAGCTTTCTTT
V: TRBV7-2; D: NA; size: NA; J: TRBJ1-2; CDR3: CASSLAAGQGSPYGYTF; DNA: TGTGCCAGCAGCTTAGCGGCCGGGCAGGGGTCCCCTTATGGCTACACCTTC
V: TRBV7-8; D: TRBD1; size: NA; J: TRBJ1-1; CDR3: CASSPTGGKSEAFF; DNA: TGTGCCAGCAGCCCTACAGGGGGGAAGAGTGAAGCTTTCTTT
V: TRBV7-2; D: NA; size: NA; J: TRBJ2-3; CDR3: CASSLVGGGEDTQYF; DNA: TGTGCCAGCAGCTTAGTAGGGGGGGGCGAGGATACGCAGTATTTT
V: TRBV9; D: TRBD1; size: NA; J: TRBJ2-5; CDR3: CASSVATFSTGDRPKTQYF; DNA: TGTGCCAGCAGCGTAGCTACATTCAGTACAGGGGACCGTCCGAAGACCCAGTACTTC
V: TRBV6-6; D: TRBD1; size: NA; J: TRBJ2-7; CDR3: CASSSLDRGHEQYF; DNA: TGTGCCAGCAGTTCGCTGGACAGGGGGCACGAGCAGTACTTC
V: TRBV6-5; D: NA; size: NA; J: TRBJ1-1; CDR3: CASSYSIAGNTEAFF; DNA: TGTGCCAGCAGTTACTCGATTGCAGGGAACACTGAAGCTTTCTTT
V: TRBV29-1; D: NA; size: NA; J: TRBJ1-1; CDR3: CSVWRGGATEAFF; DNA: TGCAGCGTTTGGAGGGGTGGGGCCACTGAAGCTTTCTTT
V: TRBV18; D: NA; size: NA; J: TRBJ1-1; CDR3: CASSPPGVNTEAFF; DNA: TGTGCCAGCTCACCACCCGGGGTCAACACTGAAGCTTTCTTT